A selection of T cell receptor beta chains follows, all from one sample in a study of T-cell memory formation after mild COVID-19. TCRdb analysed the 5' RACE reads with MiXCR anew, one entry per CDR3 protein. The sample lists roughly 350,000 distinct CDR3 sequences, roughly 13% occurring once. The sample was PBMCs or a T cell subset sorted from them (not recorded which). The receptors were gathered from a man younger than 35 who had mild COVID-19 (a few samples of this study predate the infection). Cell type and time point are not known. CDR3s include the opening cysteine and the closing phenylalanine or tryptophan. A D gene is named only where the DNA matches it firmly. Clone size is not always given. Where it is, it says once, few, many or a class for expanded clones.

TRBV11-2	TRBJ1-2	few	-	CASSSNRAPLHGYTF	TGTGCCAGCAGCTCAAACAGGGCGCCCCTCCATGGCTACACCTTC
TRBV4-1	TRBJ2-1	few	TRBD1	CASSHLPGQGYNEQFF	TGCGCCAGCAGCCACCTGCCGGGACAGGGCTACAATGAGCAGTTCTTC
TRBV5-1	TRBJ2-1	many	TRBD1	CASSPTTGITYNEQFF	TGCGCCAGCAGCCCGACGACAGGGATTACCTACAATGAGCAGTTCTTC
TRBV6-2/TRBV6-3	TRBJ1-2	-	-	CASSDTGAHGYTF	TGTGCCAGCAGTGACACGGGGGCCCATGGCTACACCTTC
TRBV25-1	TRBJ1-6	few	TRBD1	CASQTGDSYNSPLHF	TGTGCCAGCCAGACAGGGGATTCCTATAATTCACCCCTCCACTTT
TRBV4-3	TRBJ2-5	many	-	CASSQETGSTQETQYF	TGCGCCAGCAGCCAAGAAACGGGGAGTACTCAAGAGACCCAGTACTTC
TRBV12-3/TRBV12-4	TRBJ2-7	many	TRBD1	CASSRQGGSYEQYF	TGTGCCAGCAGCCGACAGGGGGGCTCCTACGAGCAGTACTTC
TRBV6-6	TRBJ1-2	few	TRBD1	CASRPRTGSGYTF	TGTGCCAGCAGACCCCGGACAGGGTCCGGCTACACCTTC
TRBV4-3	TRBJ2-1	-	-	CASSHGGQGGDEQFF	TGCGCCAGCAGCCATGGGGGACAAGGCGGGGATGAGCAGTTCTTC
TRBV11-3	TRBJ2-2	-	-	CASSLGAGRDKAQSGELFF	TGTGCCAGCAGCTTAGGGGCGGGCAGGGATAAGGCCCAATCCGGGGAGCTGTTTTTT
TRBV7-9	TRBJ2-7	-	-	CASSRPGGTGFSYEQYF	TGTGCCAGCAGCCGACCGGGAGGGACAGGATTCTCCTACGAGCAGTACTTC
TRBV28	TRBJ2-1	few	TRBD1	CASSLLTGDGDEQFF	TGTGCCAGCAGTTTACTGACAGGGGACGGCGATGAGCAGTTCTTC
TRBV20-1	TRBJ2-3	few	-	CSAITPSTDTQYF	TGCAGTGCCATCACCCCTAGCACAGATACGCAGTATTTT
TRBV7-2	TRBJ1-2	many	-	CASSLSSPGYGYTF	TGTGCCAGCAGCTTAAGTTCTCCGGGCTATGGCTACACCTTC
TRBV5-1	TRBJ2-2	few	-	CASSLRGYDTGELFF	TGCGCCAGCAGCCTCCGGGGCTACGACACCGGGGAGCTGTTTTTT
TRBV10-1	TRBJ2-7	few	-	CASSEPGLREQYF	TGCGCCAGCAGTGAGCCGGGACTGAGGGAGCAGTACTTC
TRBV6-5	TRBJ2-3	-	TRBD2	CASLPSGARGDTQYF	TGTGCCAGCTTACCTAGCGGAGCCCGTGGAGATACGCAGTATTTT
TRBV7-2	TRBJ1-4	-	-	CASSLSRTNEKLFF	TGTGCCAGCAGCTTAAGTCGGACTAATGAAAAACTGTTTTTT
TRBV5-1	TRBJ1-1	many	TRBD1	CASSLRTGDAEAFF	TGCGCCAGCAGCTTAAGGACAGGGGATGCTGAAGCTTTCTTT
TRBV7-2	TRBJ1-6	few	TRBD1	CASSLGQGARNSPLHF	TGTGCCAGCAGCTTAGGGCAGGGGGCGCGGAATTCACCCCTCCACTTT
TRBV18	TRBJ2-7	-	-	CASSLDTYEQYF	TGTGCCAGCTCACTGGACACCTACGAGCAGTACTTC
TRBV7-9	TRBJ1-6	many	-	CASSRLLPLHF	TGTGCCAGCAGCCGTTTGTTGCCCCTCCACTTT
TRBV7-9	TRBJ1-1	-	TRBD1	CASSWDRGVSAEAFF	TGTGCCAGCAGCTGGGACAGGGGGGTTAGCGCTGAAGCTTTCTTT
TRBV7-3	TRBJ2-1	few	-	CASSAGLPYNEQFF	TGTGCCAGCAGCGCCGGACTACCCTACAATGAGCAGTTCTTC
TRBV7-9	TRBJ1-1	few	-	CASSLLGRNTEAFF	TGTGCCAGCAGCTTATTAGGGAGAAACACTGAAGCTTTCTTT
TRBV9	TRBJ2-5	few	-	CASSVGQGQETQYF	TGTGCCAGCAGCGTGGGGCAGGGCCAAGAGACCCAGTACTTC
TRBV10-3	TRBJ1-1	few	-	CATLFNTEAFF	TGTGCCACCTTATTTAACACTGAAGCTTTCTTT
TRBV28	TRBJ2-3	-	TRBD2	CANGGTNTDTQYF	TGTGCCAACGGGGGGACTAACACAGATACGCAGTATTTT
TRBV10-3	TRBJ1-6	few	-	CAISPGLRSPLHF	TGTGCCATCAGTCCAGGGTTGAGGTCACCCCTCCACTTT
TRBV25-1	TRBJ1-1	-	TRBD1	CASSADRYDTEAFF	TGTGCCAGCAGTGCGGACAGGTATGACACTGAAGCTTTCTTT
TRBV9	TRBJ2-1	-	-	CASSGRDGLYNEQFF	TGTGCCAGCAGCGGCCGGGACGGCCTCTACAATGAGCAGTTCTTC
TRBV12-3/TRBV12-4	TRBJ1-5	many	-	CASSYRDSNQPQHF	TGTGCCAGCAGTTACAGGGATAGCAATCAGCCCCAGCATTTT
TRBV20-1	TRBJ1-1	-	-	CSATDQTEAFF	TGCAGTGCTACGGACCAAACTGAAGCTTTCTTT
TRBV29-1	TRBJ2-1	many	-	CSALSGGNEQFF	TGCAGCGCTCTTAGCGGCGGCAATGAGCAGTTCTTC
TRBV20-1	TRBJ2-6	once	-	CSARKGSGANVLTF	TGCAGTGCTAGAAAAGGGTCCGGGGCCAACGTCCTGACTTTC
TRBV7-3	TRBJ2-2	many	-	CASSLLRNTGELFF	TGTGCCAGCAGCTTACTCAGGAACACCGGGGAGCTGTTTTTT
TRBV11-3	TRBJ1-3	-	-	CASSLGPLGSGNTIYF	TGTGCCAGCAGCTTAGGGCCGTTGGGCTCTGGAAACACCATATATTTT
TRBV4-2	TRBJ2-2	few	-	CASSQDPGILGELFF	TGTGCCAGCAGCCAAGATCCGGGGATCCTCGGGGAGCTGTTTTTT
TRBV30	TRBJ1-1	-	-	CAWSTGTAGRATEAFF	TGTGCCTGGAGTACCGGGACGGCTGGGAGGGCCACTGAAGCTTTCTTT
TRBV6-2/TRBV6-3	TRBJ1-1	-	TRBD1	CASSSRQGGTEAFF	TGTGCCAGCAGTTCCCGACAGGGAGGAACTGAAGCTTTCTTT
TRBV4-1	TRBJ1-1	-	TRBD1	CASSQPGQGNTEAFF	TGCGCCAGCAGCCAACCGGGACAGGGGAATACTGAAGCTTTCTTT
TRBV30	TRBJ1-6	few	-	CAWSARPQSPLHF	TGTGCCTGGAGTGCCCGGCCGCAATCACCCCTCCACTTT
TRBV7-3	TRBJ2-4	-	-	CASSPSLSADIQYF	TGTGCCAGCAGCCCCAGTCTCAGTGCGGACATTCAGTACTTC
TRBV7-2	TRBJ1-1	few	-	CASSSQGRYTEAFF	TGTGCCAGCAGCTCACAGGGAAGGTACACTGAAGCTTTCTTT
TRBV4-3	TRBJ2-6	-	-	CASSQDSGTGANVLTF	TGCGCCAGCAGCCAAGACTCCGGGACTGGGGCCAACGTCCTGACTTTC
TRBV6-2/TRBV6-3	TRBJ2-7	few	-	CASSYSGGIYEQYF	TGTGCCAGCAGTTACTCTGGGGGGATCTACGAGCAGTACTTC
TRBV27	TRBJ2-3	few	TRBD2	CASSPLGAGVKDTQYF	TGTGCCAGCAGTCCCCTTGGGGCGGGGGTGAAAGATACGCAGTATTTT
TRBV6-4	TRBJ2-3	few	TRBD2	CASSVLAGGNTQYF	TGTGCCAGCAGTGTCCTAGCGGGGGGCAATACGCAGTATTTT
TRBV20-1	TRBJ1-5	-	-	CSAIQAVGSNQPQHF	TGCAGTGCTATACAGGCTGTGGGTAGCAATCAGCCCCAGCATTTT
TRBV5-5	TRBJ1-1	-	-	CAAGRDFMNTEAFF	TGTGCAGCGGGGAGAGACTTCATGAACACTGAAGCTTTCTTT
TRBV5-1	TRBJ2-1	-	TRBD2	CASKRPGLAGAEQFF	TGCGCCAGCAAAAGGCCGGGACTAGCGGGGGCCGAGCAGTTCTTC
TRBV2	TRBJ1-5	few	-	CASTGEGHQPQHF	TGTGCCAGCACCGGGGAGGGCCATCAGCCCCAGCATTTT
TRBV9	TRBJ2-1	few	-	CASSVGGESYNEQFF	TGTGCCAGCAGCGTAGGGGGGGAATCCTACAATGAGCAGTTCTTC
TRBV7-2	TRBJ2-3	-	-	CASSLASWGPRDTQYF	TGTGCCAGCAGCTTAGCGAGTTGGGGGCCGAGAGATACGCAGTATTTT